One T cell receptor beta chain is described in this entry. The sample belongs to a study of glioma-infiltrating T cells. The iRepertoire nested amplicon-rescue multiplex PCR amplified TCR alpha and beta CDR3s from RNA. TCRdb reprocessed the multiplex PCR reads via MiXCR and lists one record per CDR3 protein. Among about 45,000 distinct CDR3 sequences listed, approximately 20% were seen once. The length of the CDR3 is 10 residues. Looked up from germline, CDR1 is LGHNT and CDR2 is FRNRAP. The rearrangement uses TRBV12-5 and TRBJ1-1; D perhaps matches TRBD1 (5 bases). This TCR was recovered from a human donor with low-grade glioma or glioblastoma, undergoing nonglioma brain surgery, or in good health (not recorded which). Specimen: glioma tissue, nonneoplastic brain tissue, or PBMCs (not recorded which). The CDR3 spells CDGGNTEAFF. The CDR3 DNA follows: TGTGATGGGGGGAACACTGAAGCTTTCTTT. The variable domain in full, completed from reference TRBV12-5 and TRBJ1-1, reads DARVTQTPRHKVTEMGQEVTMRCQPILGHNTVFWYRQTMMQGLELLAYFRNRAPLDDSGMPKDRFSAEMPDATLATLKIQPSEPRDSAVYFCDGGNTEAFFGQGTRLTVV.